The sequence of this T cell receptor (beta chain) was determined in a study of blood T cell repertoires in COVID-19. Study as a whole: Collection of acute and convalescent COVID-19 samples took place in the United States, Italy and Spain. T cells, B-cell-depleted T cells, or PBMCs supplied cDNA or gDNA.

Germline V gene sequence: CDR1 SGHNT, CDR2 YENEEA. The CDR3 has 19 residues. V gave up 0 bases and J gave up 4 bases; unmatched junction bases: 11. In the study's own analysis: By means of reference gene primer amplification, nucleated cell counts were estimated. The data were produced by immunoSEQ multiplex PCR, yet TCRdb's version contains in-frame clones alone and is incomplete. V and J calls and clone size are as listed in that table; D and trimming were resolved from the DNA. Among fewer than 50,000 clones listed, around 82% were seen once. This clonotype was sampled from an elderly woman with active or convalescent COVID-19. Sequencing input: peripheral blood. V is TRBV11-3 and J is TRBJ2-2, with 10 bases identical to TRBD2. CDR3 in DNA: TGTGCCAGCAGCTTAGAAGTCGCCTGGACTAGCGGAGTCACCGGGGAGCTGTTTTTT. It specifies CASSLEVAWTSGVTGELFF.